Listed below are T cell receptor beta chains from one sample, sequenced in a study of blood T cell repertoires in COVID-19. Measured with immunoSEQ multiplex PCR; TCRdb has only the in-frame clones, and not every one. The sample gives about 280,000 clones, 87% of which show up once; about 5.7% is in the top ten. Material for sequencing was PBMCs or T cells enriched from blood (not recorded which). Source of these receptors: a woman in her thirties or forties who had recovered from COVID-19. CDR3s include the opening cysteine and the closing phenylalanine or tryptophan. D genes are given only for firm matches. Not all rows give a size; the values are once, few, many and, for expanded clones, a class.

clone size,V gene,D gene,J gene,CDR3 protein,CDR3 DNA
NA,TRBV18,TRBD2,TRBJ2-7,CASSPPLAGRGAGSYEQYF,TGTGCCAGCTCACCGCCACTAGCGGGAAGGGGGGCCGGCTCTTACGAGCAGTACTTC
NA,TRBV10-3,TRBD1,TRBJ2-7,CAIGTGGGYEQYF,TGTGCCATCGGGACAGGGGGCGGCTACGAGCAGTACTTC
NA,TRBV30,TRBD1,TRBJ2-7,CAWLSNLIEGAWVRAYEQYF,TGTGCCTGGCTGAGCAATCTCATCGAGGGGGCATGGGTTCGCGCCTACGAGCAGTACTTC
NA,TRBV18,NA,TRBJ1-1,CASSRTESMNTEAFF,TGTGCCAGCTCACGGACAGAATCCATGAACACTGAAGCTTTCTTT
few,TRBV3-1/TRBV3-2,NA,TRBJ1-4,CASSPGSLGYEKLFF,TGTGCCAGCAGTCCAGGGTCTTTGGGGTATGAAAAACTGTTTTTT
few,TRBV4-3,NA,TRBJ2-5,CASSQDHYREETQYF,TGCGCCAGCAGCCAAGATCACTACAGGGAAGAGACCCAGTACTTC
NA,TRBV5-6,NA,TRBJ1-1,CASSLEGVAFF,TGTGCCAGCAGCTTGGAGGGGGTGGCTTTCTTT
few,TRBV28,NA,TRBJ1-4,CASRGQFNEKLFF,TGTGCCAGTAGAGGACAGTTTAATGAAAAACTGTTTTTT
NA,TRBV11-2,NA,TRBJ1-1,CASSSRRDAEAFF,TGTGCCAGCAGCTCGAGGCGCGATGCTGAAGCTTTCTTT
NA,TRBV18,TRBD1,TRBJ1-1,CASSTQGRAEAFF,TGTGCCAGCTCAACACAGGGGAGGGCTGAAGCTTTCTTT
NA,TRBV11-3,NA,TRBJ1-1,CASSLGGGTNTEAFF,TGTGCCAGCAGCTTAGGCGGGGGAACGAACACTGAAGCTTTCTTT
once,TRBV28,NA,TRBJ2-3,CASSLIARTDTQYF,TGTGCCAGCAGTTTAATTGCGCGCACAGATACGCAGTATTTT
NA,TRBV11-2,TRBD1,TRBJ1-3,CASSGDRAGGNTIYF,TGTGCCAGCAGCGGGGACAGGGCGGGGGGAAACACCATATATTTT
NA,TRBV5-1,NA,TRBJ2-6,CASSLAGGRAGANVLTF,TGCGCCAGCAGCTTGGCGGGGGGCAGGGCTGGGGCCAACGTCCTGACTTTC
NA,TRBV30,NA,TRBJ2-7,CAWSLEDEQYF,TGTGCCTGGAGCCTCGAGGACGAGCAGTACTTC
NA,TRBV28,TRBD2,TRBJ2-1,CASRGLAGGYSSYNEQFF,TGTGCCAGCAGGGGACTAGCGGGAGGGTATAGCTCCTACAATGAGCAGTTCTTC
once,TRBV18,NA,TRBJ2-7,CASSPPHLQGREQYF,TGTGCCAGCTCACCCCCACACCTACAGGGTCGCGAGCAGTACTTC
NA,TRBV28,NA,TRBJ1-2,CASTERGGALGYGYTF,TGTGCCAGCACCGAAAGGGGGGGTGCCTTAGGGTATGGCTACACCTTC
NA,TRBV3-1/TRBV3-2,TRBD2,TRBJ2-1,CASSPSGASYNEQFF,TGTGCCAGCAGCCCTAGCGGGGCATCCTACAATGAGCAGTTCTTC
NA,TRBV19,NA,TRBJ2-1,CASSMGGGSLYNEQFF,TGTGCCAGTAGTATGGGGGGCGGGAGCCTCTACAATGAGCAGTTCTTC
NA,TRBV6-2/TRBV6-3,NA,TRBJ2-4,CASSYTGQNIQYF,TGTGCCAGCAGTTACACAGGGCAGAACATTCAGTACTTC
NA,TRBV5-4,TRBD2,TRBJ2-2,CASSSGLAGPINTGELFF,TGTGCCAGCAGCTCGGGACTAGCGGGTCCCATAAACACCGGGGAGCTGTTTTTT
NA,TRBV6-2/TRBV6-3,NA,TRBJ2-3,CASSRSTDTQYF,TGTGCCAGCAGTCGGAGTACAGATACGCAGTATTTT
NA,TRBV7-9,NA,TRBJ1-3,CASSSWEGSGNTIYF,TGTGCCAGCAGCTCATGGGAGGGGTCAGGAAACACCATATATTTT
once,TRBV10-3,NA,TRBJ1-3,CAIKGHSGNTIYF,TGTGCCATCAAGGGACACTCTGGAAACACCATATATTTT
NA,TRBV6-5,NA,TRBJ2-5,CASTLLGGETQYF,TGTGCCAGCACCTTACTCGGCGGAGAGACCCAGTACTTC